The 17 T cell receptor beta chains in this list originate from one sample, sequenced in a study of control samples from healthy donors and cancer patients. Produced via immunoSEQ multiplex PCR; TCRdb's table is partial and in-frame only. The table includes 150,000 to 200,000 clones, about 91% detected once. Sequenced sample: blood. The receptors were gathered from a woman aged 25-40 years in good health.

The V gene is TRBV12-3 or TRBV12-4, the J gene TRBJ2-3, with D unresolved. V lost 3 bases, J lost 7 bases, and 8 bases lay in between. The CDR3 is 12 residues long. For the CDR3, the DNA is TGTGCCAGCAGTTTGGGCCTTTATACGCAGTATTTT. Amino acid sequence: CASSLGLYTQYF.

The CDR3 protein is CASSSHRVEPQHF. The CDR3 DNA follows: TGTGCCAGCAGCTCCCACAGGGTCGAGCCCCAGCATTTT. V and J are TRBV7-2 and TRBJ1-5, with D tentatively TRBD1 (6 bases). This CDR3 has 13 residues. Germline CDR1 is SGHTA and CDR2 is FQGNSA. The germline V and J ends were trimmed by 4 bases and 8 bases, with 12 bases remaining between them.

This chain uses TRBV2 with TRBJ2-7; 7 positions match TRBD1. Trimming removed 6 bases from V and 1 base from J; junction bases left unmatched: 9. CDR1 and CDR2 from the germline V gene are SNHLY and FYNNEI. This CDR3 has 15 amino acids. The CDR3 here is CASRVSRGFSYEQYV. The CDR3 bases are TGTGCCAGCAGAGTCTCCAGGGGGTTTTCCTACGAGCAGTACGTC.

The CDR3 spells CASSPLGTSLRNEQFF. CDR3 bases: TGTGCCAGCAGCCCCCTTGGGACTAGCTTGAGGAATGAGCAGTTCTTC. V and J are TRBV11-3 and TRBJ2-1; 9 bases fit TRBD2. The V and J ends lost 5 bases and 7 bases, in that order; junction bases with no gene match: 12. Germline loops: CDR1 SGHNT, CDR2 YENEEA. The CDR3 has 16 residues.

V usage is TRBV12-3 or TRBV12-4 and J usage is TRBJ1-2; D is ambiguous. The CDR3 loop spans 12 amino acids. Between the trimmed V and J ends, which lost 10 bases and 4 bases, there was a span of 13 bases. CDR3 residues: CATSGGFYGYTF. DNA for the CDR3: TGTGCCACCTCGGGCGGATTCTATGGCTACACCTTC.

The chain uses TRBV6-5 and TRBJ2-7, with 13 bases aligning to TRBD2. The J segment lost 3 bases and the V segment lost 6 bases, leaving 5 bases of the junction unmatched. Per germline, CDR1 MNHEY and CDR2 SVGAGI. The CDR3 consists of 15 residues. This CDR3 reads CASSAGLAGIYEQYF. CDR3 DNA sequence: TGTGCCAGCAGCGCGGGACTAGCGGGAATCTACGAGCAGTACTTC.

The V and J genes are TRBV12-3 or TRBV12-4 and TRBJ1-2; D remains ambiguous. The CDR3 is 12 amino acids. Trimming cost V 3 bases and J 6 bases, with 8 bases left between them. DNA of the CDR3: TGTGCCAGCAGTTTCCCTGGAAATGGCTACACCTTC. It specifies CASSFPGNGYTF.

This sequence joins TRBV5-1 and TRBJ2-1; 10 nucleotides agree with TRBD2. Looked up from germline, CDR1 is SGHRS and CDR2 is YFSETQ. The CDR3 length is 16 residues. The trim removed 2 bases at V and 5 bases at J, leaving 7 bases unmatched. The CDR3 is CASSLLAGGVDNEQFF. CDR3 in DNA: TGCGCCAGCAGCTTATTAGCGGGAGGTGTAGACAATGAGCAGTTCTTC.

This chain uses TRBV5-6 with TRBJ2-3, with D unclear. The CDR3 consists of 13 residues. The germline gives CDR1 SGHDT, CDR2 YYEEEE. Trimming removed 0 bases from V and 0 bases from J, with 2 bases in between. CDR3 region: CASSLGSTDTQYF. The CDR3 DNA reads TGTGCCAGCAGCTTGGGAAGCACAGATACGCAGTATTTT.

The rearrangement uses TRBV5-4 and TRBJ1-6; a weak D match, TRBD1 (6 bases). Germline V gene data show CDR1 as SGHNT and CDR2 as YYREEE (reference sequence). The CDR3 has 15 residues. Between the trimmed V and J ends, which lost 3 bases and 9 bases, there was a span of 16 bases. The CDR3 loop reads CASSSPLGDTSPLHF. CDR3 nucleotide sequence: TGTGCCAGCAGCTCGCCGTTGGGGGACACTTCACCCCTCCACTTT.

A single count supports this clone. The gene calls are TRBV2 and TRBJ2-1; no definite D call. The CDR3 extends over 16 amino acids. Germline V gene sequence: CDR1 SNHLY, CDR2 FYNNEI. V shed 4 bases and J shed 4 bases, with 17 bases lying between them. The chain's CDR3 is CASSGVEAPTYNEQFF. CDR3 nucleotide sequence: TGTGCCAGCAGTGGGGTCGAGGCCCCAACATACAATGAGCAGTTCTTC. Together with reference TRBV2 and TRBJ2-1, the CDR3 gives the full variable domain: EPEVTQTPSHQVTQMGQEVILRCVPISNHLYFYWYRQILGQKVEFLVSFYNNEISEKSEIFDDQFSVERPDGSNFTLKIRSTKLEDSAMYFCASSGVEAPTYNEQFFGPGTRLTVL.

This clone was seen more than once but under ten times. DNA for the CDR3: TGCGCCAGCAGCACGGGAGGCGGACACACGGTAATCAACACTGAAGCTTTCTTT. Amino acid sequence: CASSTGGGHTVINTEAFF. V and J are TRBV5-1 and TRBJ1-1, with D possibly being TRBD1 (5 bases). CDR3 length: 18 residues. Germline V lookup: CDR1 SGHRS, CDR2 YFSETQ. V gave up 4 bases and J gave up 2 bases, with 24 bases separating them.

On this clone itself: Because the CDR3's place on the DNA is in doubt, the DNA is left out and the CDR3 is given as listed by TCRdb. The chain carries TRBV5-4 and TRBJ1-2; whether TRBD1, the table's D call, matches the DNA was not checked. CDR1 SGHNT and CDR2 YYREEE come from the germline V gene (reference sequence). The CDR3 is 14 amino acids in total, end residues counted. The CDR3 region is CASSFLAVNYGYTF.

V is TRBV19 and J is TRBJ1-1; tentative D call: TRBD1 (5 bases). CDR3 length equals 12 residues. The ends were cut back, 2 bases at V and 8 bases at J, with 9 bases in the middle. Germline V gives CDR1 LNHDA, CDR2 SQIVND (reference sequence). CDR3 in amino acids: CASSIWRQEAFF. DNA for the CDR3: TGTGCCAGTAGTATATGGCGACAGGAAGCTTTCTTT.

The chain recombines TRBV4-2 with TRBJ1-1; unclear D gene. V gave up 0 bases and J gave up 1 base, with 9 bases separating them. CDR1 is LGHNA, CDR2 YNFKEQ, per germline. The CDR3 length is 15 residues. As DNA, the CDR3 is TGTGCCAGCAGCCAAGATCCCAAGGGGAACACTGAAGCTTTCTTT. Amino acids: CASSQDPKGNTEAFF.

The chain combines TRBV2 with TRBJ1-4; D unclear. Trimming pared 8 bases from V and 4 bases from J, leaving 17 bases between. The CDR3 consists of 15 residues. Germline V gives CDR1 SNHLY, CDR2 FYNNEI. CDR3 sequence reads: CASGRGWQYNEKLFF. CDR3 sequence (DNA): TGTGCCAGCGGACGGGGATGGCAATATAATGAAAAACTGTTTTTT.

The chain employs TRBV4-1 and TRBJ1-1; D is undetermined. The CDR3 sequence is 16 residues long. CDR1 is MGHRA, CDR2 YSYEKL, per germline. Between the trimmed V and J ends, which lost 6 bases and 0 bases, there was a span of 17 bases. CDR3 residues: CASRLKADRMNTEAFF. The CDR3 coding sequence is TGCGCCAGCAGATTGAAGGCGGATAGAATGAACACTGAAGCTTTCTTT.